Below are 19 T cell receptor beta chains sequenced from a single sample in a study of blood T cell repertoires in COVID-19. TCRdb keeps only in-frame clones here, not all; method: immunoSEQ multiplex PCR. The table includes about 86,000 clones, approximately 83% detected once. The sample comprised peripheral blood. These receptors were collected from a woman older than 75 with active or convalescent COVID-19.

This rearrangement joins TRBV6-7 to TRBJ1-5; 7 nucleotides agree with TRBD1. TRBV6-7 counts as an open reading frame of uncertain function. This CDR3 has 14 residues. V trimming: 6 bases; J trimming: 9 bases; junction bases outside the gene matches: 11. The CDR3 reads CASRQGQTGRPQHF. The CDR3 bases are TGTGCCAGCAGACAGGGCCAGACAGGGAGGCCCCAGCATTTT.

V is TRBV5-1 and J is TRBJ1-2, with TRBD1 as a possible D gene (5 bases). The V end was cut by 2 bases, the J end by 7 bases, with 18 bases between. This CDR3 is built from 15 residues. Looked up from germline, CDR1 is SGHRS and CDR2 is YFSETQ. CDR3 sequence (DNA): TGCGCCAGCAGCTTAATCGTCGCGGGGGGTGGTGGCTACACCTTC. This sequence encodes CASSLIVAGGGGYTF.

This chain uses TRBV2 with TRBJ2-7, with TRBD2 as a possible D gene (6 bases). CDR1 is SNHLY, CDR2 FYNNEI, per germline. Deletions cut 11 bases from V and 4 bases from J, with 15 bases between. The CDR3 contains 12 residues. The CDR3 loop reads CAGGRQKYEQYF. CDR3 bases: TGTGCCGGGGGGAGGCAGAAGTACGAGCAGTACTTC.

The rearrangement joins TRBV18 to TRBJ1-1, with D unresolved. In germline, CDR1 is KGHSH, CDR2 LQKENI. The CDR3 is 14 residues long. Trimming stripped 2 bases from V and 0 bases from J, with 7 bases between. CDR3 bases: TGTGCCAGCTCACCAGACACTCTGAACACTGAAGCTTTCTTT. As protein: CASSPDTLNTEAFF.

This chain uses TRBV11-1 with TRBJ2-7; possibly TRBD1 for D (6 bases). The CDR3 extends over 15 amino acids. Germline loops: CDR1 SGHAT, CDR2 FQDESV (reference sequence). The V end lost 3 bases, the J end lost 5 bases, and 17 bases lay between the germline ends. In DNA form, the CDR3 reads TGTGCCAGCAGCTTGCAGGGGTATGGGGACAACGAGCAGTACTTC. Amino acid sequence: CASSLQGYGDNEQYF. Based on the CDR3 plus reference TRBV11-1 and TRBJ2-7, the full variable domain is EAEVAQSPRYKITEKSQAVAFWCDPISGHATLYWYRQILGQGPELLVQFQDESVVDDSQLPKDRFSAERLKGVDSTLKIQPAELGDSAMYLCASSLQGYGDNEQYFGPGTRLTVT.

The chain combines TRBV18 with TRBJ2-7; 9 nucleotides align to TRBD2. The CDR3 length is 15 residues. V gave up 2 bases and J gave up 4 bases; unmatched junction bases: 6. Germline CDR1 and CDR2: KGHSH and LQKENI. The CDR3 nucleotides read TGTGCCAGCTCACCAGGGCCTAGCGGGACGTACGAGCAGTACTTC. Residues: CASSPGPSGTYEQYF.

J is TRBJ2-3 and V is TRBV14; 10 bases align to TRBD2. The CDR3 is 14 amino acids. V was clipped by 5 bases and J by 6 bases; unmatched bases: 5. From germline, CDR1 is SGHDN and CDR2 FVKESK. CDR3 in DNA: TGTGCCAGCAGCGGGACTAGCGCGAGGGATACGCAGTATTTT. As protein: CASSGTSARDTQYF.

This chain joins TRBV14 and TRBJ2-4; a weak D match, TRBD2 (6 bases). Germline assignment: CDR1 SGHDN and CDR2 FVKESK. Trimming cost V 1 base and J 1 base, with 17 bases left between them. The CDR3 totals 18 residues. Here the CDR3 DNA reads TGTGCCAGCAGCCAAGCCTACTGGGGGGAGAAGGCCAAAAACATTCAGTACTTC. Translated, it gives CASSQAYWGEKAKNIQYF.

In this sample, this clone turned up a few times. The DNA of the CDR3 is TGCGCCAGCAGCTTGGCCTTGGGGGGGGCCTACGAGCAGTACTTC. Protein sequence: CASSLALGGAYEQYF. The genes are TRBV5-1 and TRBJ2-7, with 7 bases aligning to TRBD2. V trimming: 0 bases; J trimming: 2 bases; junction bases outside the gene matches: 5. CDR1 SGHRS and CDR2 YFSETQ come from the germline V gene. The CDR3 extends over 15 amino acids.

This clone was seen only once. V and J are TRBV7-3 and TRBJ1-5; tentative D call: TRBD1 (5 bases). Deletions cut 5 bases from V and 4 bases from J, with 12 bases between. The CDR3 covers 14 residues. Looked up from germline, CDR1 is SGHTA and CDR2 is FQGTGA. For the CDR3, the DNA is TGTGCCAGCAGCATACGGGGGGAGAATCAGCCCCAGCATTTT. Its translation is CASSIRGENQPQHF.

The rearrangement uses TRBV15 and TRBJ1-6, with 8 positions matching TRBD1. This CDR3 is built from 14 residues. The V gene end was trimmed by 5 bases and the J gene end by 6 bases; junction bases not matched to a gene: 3. Germline CDR1 is LNHNV and CDR2 is YYDKDF (reference sequence). The CDR3 protein is CATSDRGLNSPLHF. CDR3 sequence (DNA): TGTGCCACCAGCGACAGGGGCCTTAATTCACCCCTCCACTTT. The variable domain in full, with the rest retrieved from reference TRBV15 and TRBJ1-6, is DAMVIQNPRYQVTQFGKPVTLSCSQTLNHNVMYWYQQKSSQAPKLLFHYYDKDFNNEADTPDNFQSRRPNTSFCFLDIRSPGLGDTAMYLCATSDRGLNSPLHFGNGTRLTVT.

This clone was detected once. The chain combines TRBV19 with TRBJ2-1; TRBD1 agrees at 9 bases. V shed 5 bases and J 8 bases; nucleotides not matched to a gene: 13. In germline, CDR1 is LNHDA, CDR2 SQIVND (reference sequence). CDR3 length: 16 residues. The CDR3 coding sequence is TGTGCCAGTAGTCCCCTCACAGGGGGCTTCGTGGATGAGCAGTTCTTC. It translates to CASSPLTGGFVDEQFF.

This chain connects TRBV2 to TRBJ1-2; D gene unclear. V was trimmed by 0 bases and J by 8 bases, leaving 16 bases between them. Germline V gives CDR1 SNHLY, CDR2 FYNNEI. This CDR3 has 15 amino acids. In DNA form, the CDR3 reads TGTGCCAGCAGTGAAGCGCTGGGGAGGGCCGAAGGCTACACCTTC. It encodes CASSEALGRAEGYTF.

This sequence joins TRBV27 and TRBJ1-1, with D unclear. The CDR3 spans 15 residues. In germline, CDR1 is MNHEY, CDR2 SMNVEV (reference sequence). V lost 0 bases and J lost 1, with 9 bases in between. The CDR3 DNA reads TGTGCCAGCAGTTTATCCTTTGCACAGAACACTGAAGCTTTCTTT. It is translated as CASSLSFAQNTEAFF.

The chain links TRBV6-2 or TRBV6-3 to TRBJ1-5; D is uncertain. Per germline, CDR1 MNHEY and CDR2 SVGEGT. The length of the CDR3 is 13 residues. The V and J ends lost 2 bases and 4 bases respectively, with 6 bases between them. This CDR3 reads CASSYLRNQPQHF. The CDR3 bases are TGTGCCAGCAGTTACCTGAGAAATCAGCCCCAGCATTTT.

The chain uses TRBV24-1 and TRBJ2-3, with 14 bases matching TRBD2. The CDR3 totals 20 residues. CDR1 is KGHDR and CDR2 is SFDVKD in the germline V gene. Losses at the gene ends were 4 bases for V and 2 bases for J; bases not matched to a gene: 13. CDR3 coding DNA: TGTGCCACCAGTGAGCCGGGACTAGCGGGAGTCCAATTACACACAGATACGCAGTATTTT. Residues: CATSEPGLAGVQLHTDTQYF.

V and J are TRBV6-5 and TRBJ1-3; TRBD1 matches 7 bases. Germline V gene sequence: CDR1 MNHEY, CDR2 SVGAGI. The V and J ends lost 2 bases and 2 bases, in that order; junction bases with no gene match: 0. The CDR3 spans 14 residues. The CDR3 coding sequence is TGTGCCAGCAGTTACAGGGGGCCTGGAAACACCATATATTTT. It codes for CASSYRGPGNTIYF.

The V call is TRBV5-1, the J call TRBJ2-7; TRBD1 agrees at 10 bases. CDR1 SGHRS and CDR2 YFSETQ come from the germline V gene. The CDR3 loop spans 15 amino acids. Unmatched junction bases numbered 10, after V lost 4 bases and J lost 6 bases. CDR3 bases: TGCGCCAGCAGCCTACGTCCCGGGACAGGGGCCGAGCAGTACTTC. Amino acid sequence: CASSLRPGTGAEQYF.

The rearrangement links TRBV10-3 to TRBJ2-2, with 9 bases fitting TRBD2. Trimming at V came to 3 bases and at J to 1 base, leaving 6 bases not matched to a gene. Per germline, CDR1 ENHRY and CDR2 SYGVKD. The CDR3 length is 17 residues. This CDR3 reads CAISEEAGGGNTGELFF. The DNA for the CDR3 is TGTGCCATCAGTGAAGAAGCGGGGGGCGGGAACACCGGGGAGCTGTTTTTT.